The clone carrying this T cell receptor beta chain came up once. Its antigen is currently unknown. In germline, CDR1 is MDHEN, CDR2 SYDVKM. V lost 4 bases, J lost 2 bases, and 7 bases stayed unmatched. This CDR3 comprises 15 residues. The record originates from a study of cytomegalovirus exposure and HLA in healthy donors. In the study overall: Most donors, roughly 77% of a few hundred genotyped, fell in the Caucasian-associated ancestry cluster.

Study observations and caveats: Later genetic work tied a missense DCLRE1C variant to beta-chain V and J trimming.

PCR involved 60 Vbeta and 13 Jbeta primers. Libraries were prepared by immunoSEQ multiplex PCR; TCRdb keeps only in-frame clonotypes and omits some of them. The table shows around 100,000 clones, with roughly 75% occurring only once. The rearrangement links TRBV28 to TRBJ1-1, with 7 bases matching TRBD1. This receptor was identified in a man aged 25 to 45 in good health and CMV-seronegative. Sequencing was performed on PBMCs. The DNA of the CDR3 is TGTGCCAGCAGTTCTACAGGGGACAGAAACACTGAAGCTTTCTTT. Protein sequence: CASSSTGDRNTEAFF.